This TCR beta chain derives from a study of cytomegalovirus exposure and HLA in healthy donors. The CDR3 has 15 residues. V was trimmed by 5 bases and J by 0 bases, leaving 11 bases between them. Germline assignment: CDR1 WSHSY and CDR2 SAAADI. TCRdb keeps only in-frame clones here, not all; method: immunoSEQ multiplex PCR. The table has fewer than 300,000 clones, approximately 88% seen once. The sample consisted of PBMCs. The sequence derives from a woman between 18 and 29 years old in good health and CMV-seronegative. The chain combines TRBV10-2 with TRBJ2-1; D gene ambiguous. The CDR3 loop is CASSRRVSSYNEQFF. The CDR3 DNA follows: TGCGCCAGCAGTCGAAGAGTTAGCTCCTACAATGAGCAGTTCTTC.